A single sample is the source of the 25 T cell receptor beta chains below, sequenced in a study of blood T cell repertoires in COVID-19. TCRdb's table, derived via immunoSEQ multiplex PCR, lists solely in-frame clones and lacks some. The sample carries more than 100,000 clones, less than 90% recorded once. The sample was peripheral blood. These receptors were taken from a woman in her 30s who had recovered from COVID-19.

The V gene is TRBV12-5, the J gene TRBJ2-1; 14 bases line up with TRBD2. The CDR3 consists of 15 residues. V lost 6 bases to trimming and J lost 7 bases; unmatched junction nucleotides: 5. Germline-derived CDR1 and CDR2 are LGHNT and FRNRAP. The CDR3 is CASGPGLAGDNEQFF. Here the CDR3 DNA reads TGTGCTAGTGGCCCGGGACTAGCGGGAGATAATGAGCAGTTCTTC.

As DNA, the CDR3 is TGTGCCAGCAGCAACATCAACCCGGGACTAGCGGGAGGGCGCACCGGGGAGCTGTTTTTT. This sequence encodes CASSNINPGLAGGRTGELFF. The chain carries TRBV6-6 and TRBJ2-2; 16 nucleotides match TRBD2. The CDR3 has 20 residues. J was trimmed by 4 bases and V by 6 bases; bases with no gene match: 14. Germline-derived CDR1 and CDR2 are MNHNY and SVGAGI (reference sequence).

The chain employs TRBV19 and TRBJ1-4, with 8 bases matching TRBD1. The junction had 8 bases not matched to a gene; V was cut back by 5 bases and J by 6 bases. Germline CDR1 reads LNHDA; CDR2 reads SQIVND (reference sequence). CDR3 size: 15 residues. For the CDR3, the DNA is TGTGCCAGTAGTGTAACCGGGACAGGCTATGAAAAACTGTTTTTT. It translates to CASSVTGTGYEKLFF.

CDR3 bases: TGTGCCAGCAATCGACAGACCAATCAGCCCCAGCATTTT. As protein: CASNRQTNQPQHF. This chain uses TRBV2 with TRBJ1-5; D perhaps matches TRBD1 (5 bases). The ends were cut back, 7 bases at V and 3 bases at J, with 10 bases in the middle. The CDR3 runs 13 residues. Germline V lookup: CDR1 SNHLY, CDR2 FYNNEI.

This clone has a single count. The rearrangement links TRBV11-2 to TRBJ1-3; D ambiguous. CDR3 size: 15 residues. The germline V gene encodes CDR1 SGHAT and CDR2 FQNNGV. V gave up 6 bases and J gave up 0 bases, with 12 bases separating them. The CDR3 is CASSPTILSGNTIYF. The CDR3 nucleotides read TGTGCCAGCAGTCCTACTATCCTCTCTGGAAACACCATATATTTT.

V gene TRBV7-6 combines with J gene TRBJ1-3; no reliable D call. The V gene lost 1 base and the J gene lost 0 bases, with 7 bases spanning the gap. The V gene's germline CDR1 is SGHVS and CDR2 FNYEAQ. The length of the CDR3 is 15 residues. For the CDR3, the DNA is TGTGCCAGCAGCTTAGATGGGAGCTCTGGAAACACCATATATTTT. Translated: CASSLDGSSGNTIYF.

J is TRBJ1-1 and V is TRBV5-4; D is uncertain. Germline-derived CDR1 and CDR2 are SGHNT and YYREEE (reference sequence). Trimming took off 0 bases at V and 7 bases at J, with 10 bases between the two ends. This CDR3 region has 13 residues. The CDR3 reads CASSLGPPGEAFF. CDR3 nucleotides: TGTGCCAGCAGCTTGGGCCCCCCAGGTGAAGCTTTCTTT.

The chain recombines TRBV4-2 with TRBJ2-5; 15 bases agree with TRBD2. V trimming: 1 base; J trimming: 4 bases; junction bases outside the gene matches: 4. CDR3 size: 17 residues. Germline CDR1 LGHNA, CDR2 YNFKEQ. CDR3 region: CASSQGTSGGGTETQYF. CDR3 sequence (DNA): TGTGCCAGCAGCCAAGGGACTAGCGGGGGGGGAACAGAGACCCAGTACTTC.

The chain links TRBV18 to TRBJ2-1; D call uncertain. This CDR3 has 13 residues. V was trimmed by 3 bases and J by 5 bases, leaving 8 bases between them. Germline CDR1 reads KGHSH; CDR2 reads LQKENI. CDR3 protein: CASSPSLNNEQFF. Written as DNA, the CDR3 is TGTGCCAGCTCACCCTCACTAAACAATGAGCAGTTCTTC. Full variable domain (remainder filled in from reference TRBV18 and TRBJ2-1): NAGVMQNPRHLVRRRGQEARLRCSPMKGHSHVYWYRQLPEEGLKFMVYLQKENIIDESGMPKERFSAEFPKEGPSILRIQQVVRGDSAAYFCASSPSLNNEQFFGPGTRLTVL.

This rearrangement joins TRBV7-2 to TRBJ2-7; TRBD2 agrees at 8 bases. CDR1 SGHTA and CDR2 FQGNSA come from the germline V gene. This CDR3 has 12 residues. V lost 5 bases to trimming and J lost 6 bases; unmatched junction nucleotides: 3. CDR3 sequence (DNA): TGTGCCAGCAGCCGTAGCGGGATCGAGCAGTACTTC. This sequence encodes CASSRSGIEQYF.

The V call is TRBV7-9, the J call TRBJ2-7; 7 bases are a match to TRBD1. Looked up from germline, CDR1 is SEHNR and CDR2 is FQNEAQ (reference sequence). V trimming: 2 bases; J trimming: 5 bases; junction bases outside the gene matches: 3. This CDR3 comprises 13 residues. For the CDR3, the DNA is TGTGCCAGCAGCTTAACAGGGGTCCACGAGCAGTACTTC. It is translated as CASSLTGVHEQYF.

J is TRBJ2-5 and V is TRBV18; maybe TRBD2 (5 bases). The CDR3 sequence is 13 residues long. CDR1 and CDR2 (germline): KGHSH, LQKENI. The V end lost 4 bases, the J end lost 4 bases, and 10 bases lay between the germline ends. The CDR3 loop reads CASSQGLLETQYF. CDR3 in DNA: TGTGCCAGCTCACAAGGACTGTTAGAGACCCAGTACTTC.

The chain combines TRBV11-2 with TRBJ2-7, with D possibly being TRBD2 (5 bases). V lost 1 base, J lost 5 bases, and 18 bases lay in between. CDR1 is SGHAT, CDR2 FQNNGV, per germline. The CDR3 runs 16 residues. The CDR3 region has the DNA TGTGCCAGCAGCTTAGTAGGAAGGACCCGAGGGAACGAGCAGTACTTC. The encoded protein is CASSLVGRTRGNEQYF.

V usage is TRBV6-6 and J usage is TRBJ1-5; a weak D match, TRBD1 (6 bases). The CDR3 loop spans 15 amino acids. The ends were cut back, 6 bases at V and 1 base at J, with 13 bases in the middle. Germline-derived CDR1 and CDR2 are MNHNY and SVGAGI (reference sequence). Written as DNA, the CDR3 is TGTGCCAGCAGCCAACAGGGCCTGAGCAATCAGCCCCAGCATTTT. Encoded protein: CASSQQGLSNQPQHF.

The rearrangement links TRBV27 to TRBJ2-7; the match to TRBD1 covers 7 bases. The V and J ends lost 4 bases and 0 bases, in that order; junction bases with no gene match: 6. The length of the CDR3 is 15 residues. CDR1 and CDR2 from the germline V gene are MNHEY and SMNVEV (reference sequence). DNA for the CDR3: TGTGCCAGCAGTTCGGGGCAGGGGGTCTCCTACGAGCAGTACTTC. Translating gives CASSSGQGVSYEQYF.

V gene TRBV2 combines with J gene TRBJ1-1, with D perhaps matching TRBD1 (5 bases). This CDR3 has 13 amino acids. Germline V gene data show CDR1 as SNHLY and CDR2 as FYNNEI. The V end was cut by 6 bases, the J end by 3 bases, with 11 bases between. CDR3 DNA: TGTGCCAGCAGCACCACAGGCTACACTGAAGCTTTCTTT. This codes for CASSTTGYTEAFF. Drawing the rest from reference TRBV2 and TRBJ1-1, the complete variable domain is EPEVTQTPSHQVTQMGQEVILRCVPISNHLYFYWYRQILGQKVEFLVSFYNNEISEKSEIFDDQFSVERPDGSNFTLKIRSTKLEDSAMYFCASSTTGYTEAFFGQGTRLTVV.

In its sample, this clone was seen many times. The CDR3 DNA is TGTGCCAGCAGTCCCGGACAGCCCCAAGAGACCCAGTACTTC. Translating gives CASSPGQPQETQYF. V and J are TRBV6-6 and TRBJ2-5; TRBD1 is a possible D gene (6 bases). The CDR3 extends over 14 amino acids. Germline CDR1 reads MNHNY; CDR2 reads SVGAGI (reference sequence). Trimming shortened V by 5 bases and J by 1 base, and 11 bases separated the two germline ends.

In DNA, the CDR3 is TGTGCCAGCAGCTTGGAAGCCCTGAACAATGAGCAGTTCTTC. Encoded protein: CASSLEALNNEQFF. The chain uses TRBV5-4 and TRBJ2-1, with D hard to call. The CDR3 is 14 amino acids. V lost 0 bases to trimming and J lost 5 bases, with 9 bases between them. Germline V lookup: CDR1 SGHNT, CDR2 YYREEE (reference sequence).

The chain combines TRBV12-3 or TRBV12-4 with TRBJ1-1; D remains ambiguous. The CDR3 has 13 residues. The ends were cut back, 2 bases at V and 5 bases at J, with 9 bases in the middle. The CDR3, as DNA: TGTGCCAGCAGTTTATCGGGAGTTACTGAAGCTTTCTTT. Its protein is CASSLSGVTEAFF.

This clone came up once. This chain connects TRBV7-9 to TRBJ1-5; weak D call: TRBD1 (5 bases). This CDR3 has 15 amino acids. In germline, CDR1 is SEHNR, CDR2 FQNEAQ (reference sequence). V lost 5 bases, J lost 6 bases, and 17 bases lay in between. In DNA form, the CDR3 reads TGTGCCAGCAGCCCGACGGACGGTGGGGCTCAGCCCCAGCATTTT. Its translation is CASSPTDGGAQPQHF.

This sequence joins TRBV5-8 and TRBJ2-6; 10 bases fit TRBD1. Germline CDR1 and CDR2: SGHTS and YDEGEE. J was trimmed by 1 base and V by 4 bases; bases with no gene match: 8. The CDR3 has 18 amino acids. Here the CDR3 DNA reads TGTGCCAGCAGCCTATCGGGACAGGGGATATCTGGGGCCAACGTCCTGACTTTC. This translates into CASSLSGQGISGANVLTF.

This clone was recorded once. The chain uses TRBV6-5 and TRBJ1-1; D possibly corresponds to TRBD1 (5 bases). Trimming took 0 bases from V and 4 from J, leaving 6 bases between them. The CDR3 is 13 amino acids. CDR1 and CDR2 from the germline V gene are MNHEY and SVGAGI. DNA for the CDR3: TGTGCCAGCAGTTACTCGGGGGGCACTGAAGCTTTCTTT. Encoded protein: CASSYSGGTEAFF.

The CDR3 DNA reads TGCGCCAGCAGCCAATCGGAGGAGCTCCAAGAGACCCAGTACTTC. Its translation: CASSQSEELQETQYF. The chain carries TRBV4-1 and TRBJ2-5, with a possible D match to TRBD2 (5 bases). The ends were cut back, 2 bases at V and 1 base at J, with 11 bases in the middle. Per the germline V gene, CDR1 is MGHRA and CDR2 is YSYEKL. This CDR3 comprises 15 residues.

The rearrangement uses TRBV15 and TRBJ1-5; D is unclear. V was pared by 1 base and J by 2 bases, with 6 bases between. This CDR3 region has 14 residues. The germline V gene encodes CDR1 LNHNV and CDR2 YYDKDF (reference sequence). In DNA, the CDR3 is TGTGCCACCAGCAGAGGCGGGGGCAATCAGCCCCAGCATTTT. Its protein product is CATSRGGGNQPQHF.

As DNA, the CDR3 is TGTGCCAGCAGCGGGACAGGGCCGGACACTGAAGCTTTCTTT. It is translated as CASSGTGPDTEAFF. This chain links TRBV2 with TRBJ1-1; 9 bases map to TRBD1. The V gene end was trimmed by 6 bases and the J gene end by 3 bases; junction bases not matched to a gene: 5. Germline CDR1 and CDR2: SNHLY and FYNNEI. This CDR3 has 14 amino acids.